The next 18 T cell receptor beta chains were all read from a single sample in a study of shared clonotypes between healthy human individuals. Profiled with immunoSEQ multiplex PCR; TCRdb holds only in-frame clones, not every one. The data show over a million clones, approximately 96% seen once. Material: naive CD4+ T cells sorted from blood. The sample's subset: CD45RA+ positively selected. These TCRs come from a man aged 25 to 45 in good health.

The CDR3 sequence: CASRKGESSYNEQFF. The CDR3, as DNA: TGTGCCAGCAGAAAAGGGGAGAGCTCCTACAATGAGCAGTTCTTC. This chain connects TRBV11-3 to TRBJ2-1; D may correspond to TRBD1 or TRBD2 (5 bases each). The CDR3 covers 15 residues. With 6 bases removed from V and 0 bases from J, the gap between germline ends came to 12 bases. The germline V gene has CDR1 SGHNT and CDR2 YENEEA.

The rearrangement joins TRBV6-1 to TRBJ2-1; no clear D. V dropped 4 bases and J dropped 9 bases, with 13 bases sitting between them. The CDR3 extends over 13 amino acids. Germline CDR1 is MNHNS and CDR2 is SASEGT. The chain's CDR3 is CASSAPRKGEQFF. CDR3 bases: TGTGCCAGCAGTGCACCTCGTAAGGGTGAGCAGTTCTTC.

This chain uses TRBV27 with TRBJ1-5; 7 positions agree with TRBD1. The J segment lost 2 bases and the V segment lost 6 bases, leaving 7 bases of the junction unmatched. The length of the CDR3 is 15 residues. The germline gives CDR1 MNHEY, CDR2 SMNVEV (reference sequence). The CDR3, as DNA: TGTGCCAGCAGCCAAGACAGGGTTGGCAATCAGCCCCAGCATTTT. It encodes CASSQDRVGNQPQHF.

This chain joins TRBV28 and TRBJ2-7; a possible D gene is TRBD1 (7 bases). Between the trimmed V and J ends, which lost 0 bases and 1 base, there was a span of 13 bases. This CDR3 has 16 residues. From germline, CDR1 is MDHEN and CDR2 SYDVKM. The CDR3 loop reads CASSLWDRRESYEQYF. The CDR3, as DNA: TGTGCCAGCAGTTTATGGGACAGGCGGGAATCCTACGAGCAGTACTTC.

This clone came up once. V is TRBV14 and J is TRBJ2-7; D is unresolved. V was trimmed by 3 bases and J by 0 bases, leaving 12 bases between them. The germline CDR1 and CDR2 sequences are SGHDN and FVKESK. The CDR3 runs 15 residues. The CDR3 protein is CASSHPGQPSYEQYF. CDR3 sequence (DNA): TGTGCCAGCAGCCACCCTGGGCAGCCCTCCTACGAGCAGTACTTC.

This chain uses TRBV2 with TRBJ1-5; no firm D call. V lost 5 bases to trimming and J lost 8 bases, with 13 bases between them. From germline, CDR1 is SNHLY and CDR2 FYNNEI. This CDR3 region has 13 residues. CDR3: CASSRGRSEPQHF. CDR3 DNA: TGTGCCAGCAGTCGAGGGAGGTCGGAGCCCCAGCATTTT.

The chain combines TRBV28 with TRBJ1-4; no reliable D call. The germline CDR1 and CDR2 sequences are MDHEN and SYDVKM. Deletions cut 2 bases from V and 0 bases from J, with 10 bases between. The CDR3 sequence is 16 residues long. The CDR3 spells CASSLGGRATNEKLFF. In DNA form, the CDR3 reads TGTGCCAGCAGTTTAGGTGGGCGGGCAACTAATGAAAAACTGTTTTTT.

V is TRBV7-3 and J is TRBJ2-5; D is possibly TRBD1 (6 bases). The germline CDR1 and CDR2 sequences are SGHTA and FQGTGA. V lost 4 bases and J 5 bases, leaving 32 bases between the germline ends. The CDR3 runs 20 residues. DNA for the CDR3: TGTGCCAGCAGCTCCGAGAGGGGGTTCCAGGTTCGGATCGCCCAGGAGACCCAGTACTTC. Protein: CASSSERGFQVRIAQETQYF.

This sequence joins TRBV19 and TRBJ1-2, with a possible D match to TRBD1 (6 bases). Germline V gene lookup returns CDR1 LNHDA and CDR2 SQIVND (reference sequence). The CDR3 contains 13 residues. Trimming removed 4 bases from V and 1 base from J, with 7 bases in between. The CDR3: CASSKQGNYGYTF. CDR3 in DNA: TGTGCCAGTAGTAAACAGGGTAACTATGGCTACACCTTC.

The rearrangement links TRBV29-1 to TRBJ1-5; TRBD1 is a possible D gene (6 bases). This CDR3 has 14 amino acids. V gave up 6 bases and J gave up 0 bases, with 12 bases separating them. Germline CDR1 SQVTM, CDR2 ANQGSEA. CDR3 sequence: CSVGGGASNQPQHF. CDR3 nucleotides: TGCAGCGTGGGAGGGGGGGCTAGCAATCAGCCCCAGCATTTT. The full variable domain, its missing parts supplied by reference TRBV29-1 and TRBJ1-5, is SAVISQKPSRDICQRGTSLTIQCQVDSQVTMMFWYRQQPGQSLTLIATANQGSEATYESGFVIDKFPISRPNLTFSTLTVSNMSPEDSSIYLCSVGGGASNQPQHFGDGTRLSIL.

Written as DNA, the CDR3 is TGCAGCGCTGGGACCGGAACACTAGGAGCTTTCTTT. Translating gives CSAGTGTLGAFF. The V and J genes are TRBV29-1 and TRBJ1-1; tentatively, D is TRBD1 (5 bases). The ends were cut back, 7 bases at V and 10 bases at J, with 19 bases in the middle. CDR1 SQVTM and CDR2 ANQGSEA come from the germline V gene. CDR3 length: 12 amino acids.

This sequence joins TRBV5-4 and TRBJ1-1; a possible D gene is TRBD1 (6 bases). Germline CDR1 is SGHNT and CDR2 is YYREEE (reference sequence). This CDR3 is built from 15 residues. V shed 4 bases and J shed 5 bases, with 18 bases lying between them. The CDR3 reads CASSPIQGGGTEAFF. CDR3 coding DNA: TGTGCCAGCAGCCCCATTCAAGGGGGTGGTACTGAAGCTTTCTTT. Full variable domain (outside the CDR3, taken from reference TRBV5-4 and TRBJ1-1): ETGVTQSPTHLIKTRGQQVTLRCSSQSGHNTVSWYQQALGQGPQFIFQYYREEENGRGNFPPRFSGLQFPNYSSELNVNALELDDSALYLCASSPIQGGGTEAFFGQGTRLTVV.

The chain uses TRBV28 and TRBJ1-2, with a weak D call TRBD1 (6 bases). This CDR3 comprises 12 residues. Germline CDR1 is MDHEN and CDR2 is SYDVKM. Trimming removed 2 bases from V and 8 bases from J, with 9 bases in between. The chain's CDR3 is CASSLGGRGYTF. Written as DNA, the CDR3 is TGTGCCAGCAGTTTAGGGGGCCGAGGCTACACCTTC.

The genes are TRBV6-6 and TRBJ1-2; tentatively, D is TRBD1 (5 bases). V was trimmed by 0 bases and J by 7 bases, leaving 12 bases between them. The CDR3 covers 14 residues. Germline loops: CDR1 MNHNY, CDR2 SVGAGI (reference sequence). This CDR3 is CASSYSVREGGYTF. The CDR3 DNA reads as TGTGCCAGCAGTTACTCGGTCAGGGAGGGTGGCTACACCTTC.

The J gene is TRBJ1-5, the V gene TRBV5-1, with TRBD1 as a possible D gene (5 bases). Trimming left V 6 bases short and J 3 bases short, with 10 bases between. The CDR3 is 13 amino acids. Germline V gene sequence: CDR1 SGHRS, CDR2 YFSETQ. The chain's CDR3 is CASNRDYNQPQHF. In DNA, the CDR3 is TGCGCCAGCAACCGGGACTACAATCAGCCCCAGCATTTT.

The CDR3 region is CSVEPLGGDTQYF. The CDR3 DNA follows: TGCAGCGTTGAGCCCCTAGGGGGAGATACGCAGTATTTT. V usage is TRBV29-1 and J usage is TRBJ2-3; D perhaps matches TRBD1 (6 bases). Germline V gene lookup returns CDR1 SQVTM and CDR2 ANQGSEA. This CDR3 is 13 amino acids long. The V end was cut by 3 bases, the J end by 5 bases, with 12 bases between.

This chain links TRBV15 with TRBJ2-7; D not resolved. The CDR3 consists of 14 residues. Trimming stripped 0 bases from V and 1 base from J, with 7 bases between. CDR1 and CDR2 (germline): LNHNV, YYDKDF (reference sequence). In DNA form, the CDR3 reads TGTGCCACCAGCAGAGATCTAATTTCCTACGAGCAGTACTTC. Its protein is CATSRDLISYEQYF.

The chain couples TRBV7-6 to TRBJ2-3, with D possibly being TRBD1 or TRBD2 (5 bases each). The CDR3 runs to 14 residues. Germline V gene lookup returns CDR1 SGHVS and CDR2 FNYEAQ. Trimming took 7 bases from V and 0 from J, leaving 11 bases between them. The CDR3 protein is CASTQGVSTDTQYF. The CDR3 DNA sequence: TGTGCCAGCACCCAGGGAGTTAGCACAGATACGCAGTATTTT. Complete variable domain (other parts from reference TRBV7-6 and TRBJ2-3): GAGVSQSPRYKVTKRGQDVALRCDPISGHVSLYWYRQALGQGPEFLTYFNYEAQQDKSGLPNDRFSAERPEGSISTLTIQRTEQRDSAMYRCASTQGVSTDTQYFGPGTRLTVL.